These 12 T cell receptor beta chains originate from one sample sequenced in a study of tumor and adjacent non-tumor tissue in lung cancer. The library came from three nested PCR rounds adapted from ARM-PCR protocols. TCRdb redid the calling of the multiplex PCR reads with MiXCR, one entry per CDR3 protein. The sample gives approximately 130,000 distinct CDR3 sequences, 60% to 70% of which show up once; over 10% is in the top ten. RNA was extracted from bulk tissue without any cell sorting. The sample taken for sequencing was lung tumor tissue. These receptors came from a young man with non-small cell lung cancer.

Notes on this clonotype: The junction shows a germline mismatch at one end, possibly a read error. The V call is TRBV7-8, the J call TRBJ1-4, with D perhaps TRBD1 (5 bases). In germline, CDR1 is SGHVS, CDR2 FQNEAQ. The CDR3 length is 14 residues. CDR3 protein: CANSLTRGNEKLFF. For the CDR3, the DNA is TGTGCCAACAGCCTGACGCGGGGGAATGAAAAACTGTTTTTT.

Remarks on this clonotype: One end of the junction does not line up with germline, which may come from a read error. The CDR3: CTSCRDSGQPQHF. CDR3 DNA sequence: TGTACCAGTTGCAGGGACAGTGGGCAGCCCCAGCATTTT. The chain employs TRBV6-5 and TRBJ1-5; 7 bases are a match to TRBD1. This CDR3 comprises 13 residues. Germline V gives CDR1 MNHEY, CDR2 SVGAGI.

In regard to this clonotype: A junction end diverges from the germline sequence, so it may reflect a read error. The J gene is TRBJ1-5, the V gene TRBV20-1; no clear D gene. Looked up from germline, CDR1 is DFQATT and CDR2 is SNEGSKA (reference sequence). This CDR3 spans 13 amino acids. The CDR3 spells CNARTGSNQPQHF. The CDR3 nucleotides are TGCAATGCTAGGACGGGAAGCAATCAGCCTCAGCATTTT.

In the case of this clonotype: A much larger clone differs by one base, so this may be a read error. This chain connects TRBV29-1 to TRBJ2-7; 12 bases align to TRBD1. This CDR3 region has 13 residues. V shed 8 bases and J 0 bases; nucleotides not matched to a gene: 2. Germline values: CDR1 SQVTM, CDR2 ANQGSEA. CDR3 protein: CSMGQGASYEQYF. CDR3 nucleotide sequence: TGCAGCATGGGACAGGGGGCCTCCTACGAGCAGTACTTC.

On this clonotype: This may come from a read error, since a much larger clone is one base off. This chain uses TRBV20-1 with TRBJ2-7; D could derive from TRBD1 or TRBD2 (5 bases each). Germline-derived CDR1 and CDR2 are DFQATT and SNEGSKA (reference sequence). The CDR3 runs 13 residues. The CDR3: CSVRGTGADEQYF. CDR3 coding DNA: TGCAGTGTTAGAGGGACCGGGGCGGACGAGCAGTACTTC.

On this clonotype itself: The junction differs from germline at one of its ends, possibly a read error. The chain links TRBV11-2 to TRBJ2-3, with D possibly being TRBD1 or TRBD2 (5 bases each). CDR3 length equals 16 residues. Germline CDR1 and CDR2: SGHAT and FQNNGV. The CDR3 region has the DNA TGTACCAGCAGCTTAAATCCAGGGACGGGGCCAGATACGCAGTATTTT. Protein sequence: CTSSLNPGTGPDTQYF.

The chain combines TRBV6-1 with TRBJ1-2; no reliable D call. The germline V gene has CDR1 MNHNS and CDR2 SASEGT. V was cut by 5 bases and J by 6 bases, with 7 bases left in between. The CDR3 contains 11 residues. CDR3 sequence: CASSRLDGYTF. For the CDR3, the DNA is TGTGCCAGCAGTCGACTCGATGGCTACACCTTC.

Concerning this clonotype itself: A much larger clone lies a single base off, so this may be a read error. The genes are TRBV6-5 and TRBJ1-4; tentatively, D is TRBD1 (5 bases). The CDR3 extends over 16 amino acids. With 2 bases removed from V and 8 bases from J, the gap between germline ends came to 18 bases. Germline-derived CDR1 and CDR2 are MNHEY and SVGAGI. The CDR3 here is CASSYKGTGAREKLFF. The CDR3 nucleotides read TGTGCCAGCAGTTACAAAGGTACAGGAGCGCGGGAAAAACTGTTTTTT.

As for this clonotype: Its ends do not fully match the called genes, so a read error is possible. This chain uses TRBV5-1 with TRBJ2-7, with D maybe TRBD1 (5 bases). Germline-derived CDR1 and CDR2 are SGHRS and YFSETQ. This CDR3 comprises 12 residues. CDR3 amino acids: CAISSSGYDQYF. CDR3 nucleotide sequence: TGCGCCATCAGCTCCTCAGGGTACGATCAGTACTTC.

This clonotype was picked up many times. The rearrangement links TRBV12-3 or TRBV12-4 to TRBJ2-5, with D unresolved. This CDR3 contains 14 residues. Trimming took off 5 bases at V and 5 bases at J, with 15 bases between the two ends. The CDR3 spells CASSAGSSEETQYF. In DNA, the CDR3 is TGTGCCAGCAGTGCCGGATCAAGCGAGGAGACCCAGTACTTC.

The chain couples TRBV7-9 to TRBJ2-6; D not resolved. The germline gives CDR1 SEHNR, CDR2 FQNEAQ (reference sequence). This CDR3 comprises 16 residues. V was pared by 5 bases and J by 4 bases, with 15 bases between. The CDR3 reads CASSKATESGANVLTF. In nucleotides, the CDR3 is TGTGCCAGCAGCAAAGCCACAGAGTCGGGGGCCAACGTCCTGACTTTC.

The CDR3 nucleotides read TGCAGTGATAAAACAACGGGGGGGTGGAACGAGCAGTACTTC. Residues: CSDKTTGGWNEQYF. The V and J genes are TRBV20-1 and TRBJ2-7; 8 bases agree with TRBD2. V trimming: 7 bases; J trimming: 5 bases; junction bases outside the gene matches: 13. Per the germline V gene, CDR1 is DFQATT and CDR2 is SNEGSKA (reference sequence). The CDR3 is made up of 14 amino acids.